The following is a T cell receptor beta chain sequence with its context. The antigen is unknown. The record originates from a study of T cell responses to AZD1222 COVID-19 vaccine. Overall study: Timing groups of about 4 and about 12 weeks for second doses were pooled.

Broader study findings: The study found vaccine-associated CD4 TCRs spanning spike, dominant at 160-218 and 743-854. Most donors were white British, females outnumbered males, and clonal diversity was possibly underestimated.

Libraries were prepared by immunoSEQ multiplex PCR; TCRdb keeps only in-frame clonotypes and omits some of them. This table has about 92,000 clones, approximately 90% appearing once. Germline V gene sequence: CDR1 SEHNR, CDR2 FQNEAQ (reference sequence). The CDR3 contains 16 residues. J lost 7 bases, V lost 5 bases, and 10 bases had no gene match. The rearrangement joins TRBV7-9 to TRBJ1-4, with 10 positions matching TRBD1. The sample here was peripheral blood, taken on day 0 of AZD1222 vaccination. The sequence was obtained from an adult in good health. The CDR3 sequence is CASSPLPGQGSEKLFF. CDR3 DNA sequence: TGTGCCAGCAGCCCCCTACCGGGACAGGGGTCTGAAAAACTGTTTTTT.